The 20 T cell receptor beta chains below come from one sample, sequenced in a study of early T cells in non-severe SARS-CoV-2 infection. Using its own MiXCR run on the 5' RACE reads, TCRdb lists one record per CDR3 protein. The table includes 40,000 to 45,000 distinct CDR3 sequences, more than 9% detected once. Material: whole blood. The receptors here all came from an adult who was a healthcare worker with PCR-confirmed SARS-CoV-2 infection or an uninfected control (not recorded which).

This clonotype has a count of ten or more. V and J are TRBV7-3 and TRBJ2-1; 10 nucleotides agree with TRBD2. With 5 bases clipped from V and 10 bases from J, the junction kept 11 bases outside the gene matches. Germline CDR1 is SGHTA and CDR2 is FQGTGA. CDR3 length equals 15 residues. CDR3 DNA sequence: TGTGCCAGCAGCCCCTTAAGCGGGAGGGCACGGGAGCAGTTCTTC. It is translated as CASSPLSGRAREQFF.

V is TRBV20-1 and J is TRBJ2-3; TRBD2 matches 11 bases. The trim removed 5 bases at V and 5 bases at J, leaving 6 bases unmatched. Germline CDR1 and CDR2: DFQATT and SNEGSKA (reference sequence). The CDR3 spans 14 residues. CDR3 region: CSALAGGPRDTQYF. CDR3 coding DNA: TGCAGTGCTTTAGCGGGAGGGCCAAGAGATACGCAGTATTTT.

In its sample, this clonotype was seen many times. The chain recombines TRBV29-1 with TRBJ1-2, with TRBD1 matching 7 bases. Germline V CDR1 and CDR2: SQVTM, ANQGSEA. After removal of 3 bases from V and 0 bases from J, the junction contained 4 bases not matched to a gene. The CDR3 length is 14 residues. DNA of the CDR3: TGCAGCGTTGACGTGGGACAGACTAACTATGGCTACACCTTC. It specifies CSVDVGQTNYGYTF.

Many counts were recorded for this clonotype. This sequence joins TRBV7-2 and TRBJ1-6, with D tentatively TRBD1 (5 bases). The V and J ends lost 1 base and 7 bases respectively, with 8 bases between them. CDR3 size: 14 residues. Germline values: CDR1 SGHTA, CDR2 FQGNSA. In nucleotides, the CDR3 is TGTGCCAGCAGCTTAGAGGGGCGGAATTCACCCCTCCACTTT. The encoded protein is CASSLEGRNSPLHF.

This clonotype has ten or more counts. The chain carries TRBV21-1 and TRBJ2-7; the listed D gene, TRBD2, was not tested against the DNA. TRBV21-1 corresponds to a pseudogene. The CDR3 contains 16 residues. The CDR3 here is CASSKRRAGASYEQYF. CDR3 nucleotide sequence: TGTGCCAGCAGCAAAAGGAGGGCAGGAGCCTCCTACGAGCAGTACTTC.

This clonotype turned up a few times. The chain is built from TRBV3-1 and TRBJ2-2; D gene uncertain. Per germline, CDR1 LGHDT and CDR2 YNNKEL (reference sequence). V was shortened by 7 bases and J by 0 bases, with 6 bases between the two germline ends. The CDR3 consists of 13 residues. Here the CDR3 DNA reads TGTGCCAGCACAGCTGCGAACACCGGGGAGCTGTTTTTT. As protein: CASTAANTGELFF.

This clonotype showed up many times. As DNA, the CDR3 is TGTGCCAGCAGCTTGTATGGCGGTTCCGGCTACACCTTC. Translation: CASSLYGGSGYTF. This chain uses TRBV7-2 with TRBJ1-2; D is ambiguous. Germline assignment: CDR1 SGHTA and CDR2 FQGNSA. CDR3 size: 13 residues. V shed 3 bases and J shed 8 bases, with 13 bases lying between them.

This clonotype is judged medium-sized. The rearrangement joins TRBV20-1 to TRBJ2-1; the match to TRBD1 covers 9 bases. This CDR3 spans 12 amino acids. From germline, CDR1 is DFQATT and CDR2 SNEGSKA (reference sequence). Trimming cost V 8 bases and J 8 bases; bases outside gene matches: 7. The CDR3 coding sequence is TGCAGTACAGGGGGCATTCAGGATGAGCAGTTCTTC. Its protein is CSTGGIQDEQFF.

This sequence joins TRBV28 and TRBJ2-2; D is possibly TRBD1 (5 bases). Germline V gene data show CDR1 as MDHEN and CDR2 as SYDVKM. Trimming took off 5 bases at V and 5 bases at J, with 9 bases between the two ends. The CDR3 length is 13 residues. This CDR3 is CASSPQGTGELFF. The CDR3 DNA reads TGTGCCAGCAGTCCCCAGGGTACCGGGGAGCTGTTTTTT.

This clonotype was seen many times. The rearrangement links TRBV10-1 to TRBJ1-2; D unresolved. This CDR3 has 10 amino acids. Germline values: CDR1 WNHNN, CDR2 SYGVQD (reference sequence). Trimming pared 6 bases from V and 9 bases from J, leaving 8 bases between. CDR3 sequence reads: CASRIMSYTF. The CDR3 DNA follows: TGCGCCAGCAGAATAATGAGCTACACCTTC.

The J gene is TRBJ1-1, the V gene TRBV20-1; no definite D call. This CDR3 has 10 residues. The germline V gene has CDR1 DFQATT and CDR2 SNEGSKA (reference sequence). The chain's CDR3 is CSPRDTEAFF. As DNA, the CDR3 is TGCAGCCCCCGGGACACTGAAGCTTTCTTT.

A few counts support this clonotype. V usage is TRBV2 and J usage is TRBJ2-3; D is ambiguous. The germline gives CDR1 SNHLY, CDR2 FYNNEI. V shed 1 base and J shed 5 bases, with 7 bases lying between them. The CDR3 is 13 residues long. The CDR3 nucleotides are TGTGCCAGCAGTGAAGGGCAGCGAGATACGCAGTATTTT. Protein sequence: CASSEGQRDTQYF.

This clonotype has ten or more counts. The V call is TRBV20-1, the J call TRBJ2-5; D unresolved. With 2 bases removed from V and 5 bases from J, the gap between germline ends came to 15 bases. Germline lookup yields CDR1 DFQATT and CDR2 SNEGSKA (reference sequence). This CDR3 has 14 amino acids. The DNA of the CDR3 is TGCAGTGCTAGACGGCGAAGCCTAGGGGAGACCCAGTACTTC. Protein sequence: CSARRRSLGETQYF.

This clonotype was recorded at least ten times. This rearrangement joins TRBV19 to TRBJ2-3; D perhaps matches TRBD1 (5 bases). The CDR3 sequence is 13 residues long. Germline V lookup: CDR1 LNHDA, CDR2 SQIVND (reference sequence). CDR3: CVPDNAGTDTQYF. The CDR3 bases are TGTGTCCCGGACAACGCGGGCACAGATACGCAGTATTTT.

This clonotype was seen ten or more times. The rearrangement links TRBV29-1 to TRBJ1-2; TRBD1 might be the D (6 bases). Germline CDR1 reads SQVTM; CDR2 reads ANQGSEA. This CDR3 comprises 13 residues. Trimming removed 4 bases at V and 3 bases at J, with 12 bases between. The chain's CDR3 is CSVGGGDDYGYTF. The CDR3 DNA reads as TGCAGCGTTGGGGGGGGCGATGACTATGGCTACACCTTC.

This clonotype was counted ten times or more. The chain carries TRBV6-4 and TRBJ2-5; D is possibly TRBD1 (6 bases). With 5 bases removed from V and 3 bases from J, the gap between germline ends came to 19 bases. Looked up from germline, CDR1 is MRHNA and CDR2 is SNTAGT. This CDR3 has 16 residues. Here the CDR3 reads CASSKTGEGAKETQYF. The CDR3 DNA sequence: TGTGCCAGCAGTAAGACAGGAGAGGGAGCGAAAGAGACCCAGTACTTC.

This clonotype was observed many times. The genes are TRBV29-1 and TRBJ2-5; no reliable D call. Trimming stripped 4 bases from V and 5 bases from J, with 8 bases between. This CDR3 has 11 amino acids. Germline loops: CDR1 SQVTM, CDR2 ANQGSEA. CDR3 region: CSVADVETQYF. CDR3 DNA: TGCAGCGTTGCTGATGTGGAGACCCAGTACTTC.

This clonotype was found a few times. The V call is TRBV28, the J call TRBJ2-5; the match to TRBD2 covers 11 bases. V shed 8 bases and J 5 bases; nucleotides not matched to a gene: 4. This CDR3 region has 13 residues. The V gene's germline CDR1 is MDHEN and CDR2 SYDVKM. CDR3 residues: CASSLAGDETQYF. The DNA for the CDR3 is TGTGCCAGCTCACTAGCGGGAGACGAGACCCAGTACTTC.

The chain is built from TRBV7-6 and TRBJ2-3, with 9 bases matching TRBD2. The J segment lost 2 bases and the V segment lost 3 bases, leaving 6 bases of the junction unmatched. The CDR3 length is 16 residues. Germline loops: CDR1 SGHVS, CDR2 FNYEAQ. CDR3 in amino acids: CASSFVSGGTTDTQYF. The DNA of the CDR3 is TGTGCCAGCAGCTTTGTTAGCGGGGGAACCACAGATACGCAGTATTTT. The variable domain in full, completed from reference TRBV7-6 and TRBJ2-3, reads GAGVSQSPRYKVTKRGQDVALRCDPISGHVSLYWYRQALGQGPEFLTYFNYEAQQDKSGLPNDRFSAERPEGSISTLTIQRTEQRDSAMYRCASSFVSGGTTDTQYFGPGTRLTVL.

The rearrangement uses TRBV7-9 and TRBJ1-4, with D maybe TRBD1 (5 bases). Germline assignment: CDR1 SEHNR and CDR2 FQNEAQ (reference sequence). This CDR3 is 13 amino acids long. Deletions cut 4 bases from V and 8 bases from J, with 11 bases between. The CDR3 DNA reads as TGTGCCAGCAGCTCGGGACCCTTCGAAAAACTGTTTTTT. Residues: CASSSGPFEKLFF.